The 25 T cell receptor beta chains given below trace back to one sample, sequenced in a study of blood T cells in healthy people across ages. A sample-barcoded 5' primer and a J-beta primer mix were used in a second PCR of about 6 to 11 cycles. From the 5' RACE reads, TCRdb called clonotypes with MiXCR, one entry per CDR3 protein. Of 540,000 or so distinct CDR3 sequences listed, roughly 29% were seen once; the top ten hold about a fifth. The specimen was blood. The source of these receptors is a woman between 65 and 79 years old in good health.

A few counts support this clonotype. The rearrangement uses TRBV6-1 and TRBJ1-1, with D perhaps TRBD1 (6 bases). The CDR3 sequence is 16 residues long. V lost 5 bases, J lost 10 bases, and 26 bases lay in between. Per the germline V gene, CDR1 is MNHNS and CDR2 is SASEGT. This CDR3 is CASSPGQGSGRDGAFF. CDR3 DNA: TGTGCCAGCAGTCCCGGGCAGGGGTCCGGGAGAGATGGAGCTTTCTTT.

This clonotype has only a few counts. The rearrangement joins TRBV29-1 to TRBJ2-3, with TRBD2 matching 7 bases. V was clipped by 6 bases and J by 4 bases; unmatched bases: 10. The CDR3 is 14 residues long. Germline V gene sequence: CDR1 SQVTM, CDR2 ANQGSEA. The CDR3 protein is CSVADRGGADTQYF. CDR3 sequence (DNA): TGCAGCGTCGCAGATCGGGGAGGGGCAGATACGCAGTATTTT.

The chain employs TRBV4-3 and TRBJ2-6; D is ambiguous. CDR3 length: 14 residues. V lost 4 bases and J 2 bases, leaving 6 bases between the germline ends. The germline V gene encodes CDR1 LGHNA and CDR2 YSLEER. The CDR3 DNA reads TGCGCCAGCAGCCCAGGTACTGGGGCCAACGTCCTGACTTTC. Residues: CASSPGTGANVLTF.

This clonotype was seen a handful of times. The CDR3 loop reads CASSQVAPGLAGGGNEQFF. CDR3 nucleotides: TGTGCCAGCAGCCAAGTGGCCCCCGGACTAGCGGGGGGGGGCAATGAGCAGTTCTTC. The chain carries TRBV3-1 and TRBJ2-1; 15 positions agree with TRBD2. CDR1 LGHDT and CDR2 YNNKEL come from the germline V gene (reference sequence). This CDR3 spans 19 amino acids. V was clipped by 1 base and J by 6 bases; unmatched bases: 10.

This clonotype has just a few counts. The chain couples TRBV5-1 to TRBJ2-2, with D maybe TRBD1 (6 bases). The CDR3 totals 16 residues. The V gene's germline CDR1 is SGHRS and CDR2 YFSETQ. Trimming cost V 1 base and J 4 bases, with 14 bases left between them. The CDR3 sequence: CASSLSPGVRTGELFF. The CDR3 DNA sequence: TGCGCCAGCAGCTTGTCGCCAGGGGTCCGCACCGGGGAGCTGTTTTTT.

This clonotype showed up just a few times. The gene calls are TRBV7-2 and TRBJ2-7; 7 bases are a match to TRBD2. The V segment lost 5 bases and the J segment 2 bases; nucleotides outside the gene matches: 12. The CDR3 spans 16 residues. Germline lookup yields CDR1 SGHTA and CDR2 FQGNSA. CDR3 sequence (DNA): TGTGCCAGCAGCCTCCGGGCACTAGCGACTCCCTACGAGCAGTACTTC. This sequence encodes CASSLRALATPYEQYF. The full variable domain, completed using reference TRBV7-2 and TRBJ2-7, is GAGVSQSPSNKVTEKGKDVELRCDPISGHTALYWYRQSLGQGLEFLIYFQGNSAPDKSGLPSDRFSAERTGGSVSTLTIQRTQQEDSAVYLCASSLRALATPYEQYFGPGTRLTVT.

This clonotype has only a few counts. V and J are TRBV10-3 and TRBJ1-6; TRBD1 might be the D (5 bases). The germline gives CDR1 ENHRY, CDR2 SYGVKD. The CDR3 has 19 amino acids. Trimming took 3 bases from V and 9 from J, leaving 27 bases between them. The CDR3 coding sequence is TGTGCCATCAGTGAAACTCCGCCCCAGGACGGTCCGGGGGGTTCACCCCTCCACTTT. Encoded protein: CAISETPPQDGPGGSPLHF.

This clonotype was seen a handful of times. V is TRBV6-6 and J is TRBJ1-5; D not resolved. The CDR3 extends over 10 amino acids. Per the germline V gene, CDR1 is MNHNY and CDR2 is SVGAGI (reference sequence). The ends were cut back, 4 bases at V and 11 bases at J, with 6 bases in the middle. CDR3 coding DNA: TGTGCCAGCAGTTCGACGTCCCAGCATTTT. Its translation is CASSSTSQHF.

CDR3 nucleotides: TGCGCCAGCAGCCAGGGGGGCCACACTGAAGCTTTCTTT. It specifies CASSQGGHTEAFF. The V gene is TRBV4-1, the J gene TRBJ1-1, with D perhaps TRBD1 (6 bases). The CDR3 extends over 13 amino acids. The ends were cut back, 3 bases at V and 3 bases at J, with 8 bases in the middle. Germline V CDR1 and CDR2: MGHRA, YSYEKL.

The chain links TRBV20-1 to TRBJ1-1, with 7 bases matching TRBD1. The germline V gene has CDR1 DFQATT and CDR2 SNEGSKA (reference sequence). V shed 4 bases and J 12 bases; nucleotides not matched to a gene: 8. The CDR3 loop spans 11 amino acids. The DNA of the CDR3 is TGCAGTGCTAAAGGGACAGCCATACCTTTCTTT. It translates to CSAKGTAIPFF.

The J gene is TRBJ2-2, the V gene TRBV12-3 or TRBV12-4; D gene uncertain. The CDR3 is 13 residues long. V dropped 5 bases and J dropped 2 bases, with 6 bases sitting between them. The CDR3: CASSIVNTGELFF. The CDR3 DNA sequence: TGTGCCAGCAGTATCGTAAACACCGGGGAGCTGTTTTTT.

The J gene is TRBJ1-6, the V gene TRBV6-6; D is possibly TRBD1 (6 bases). The germline CDR1 and CDR2 sequences are MNHNY and SVGAGI (reference sequence). V was clipped by 6 bases and J by 7 bases, with 16 bases between them. The CDR3 contains 15 residues. CDR3: CASSTQGRGNSPLHF. CDR3 DNA sequence: TGTGCCAGCAGCACACAGGGAAGAGGGAATTCACCCCTCCACTTT.

This clonotype came up a few times. This chain joins TRBV7-9 and TRBJ2-3; 7 nucleotides match TRBD1. The CDR3 consists of 15 residues. From germline, CDR1 is SEHNR and CDR2 FQNEAQ (reference sequence). J lost 7 bases, V lost 5 bases, and 12 bases had no gene match. The CDR3 reads CASSRDTGVANTQYF. The CDR3 bases are TGTGCCAGCAGCCGCGATACAGGGGTTGCAAATACGCAGTATTTT.

This clonotype has more than one count but fewer than ten. V gene TRBV7-3 combines with J gene TRBJ1-1; D uncertain. The CDR3 sequence is 14 residues long. Per the germline V gene, CDR1 is SGHTA and CDR2 is FQGTGA. V lost 2 bases, J lost 3 bases, and 10 bases lay in between. The CDR3 sequence: CASSLRSKHTEAFF. CDR3 in DNA: TGTGCCAGCAGCTTACGTTCCAAGCACACTGAAGCTTTCTTT.

A few counts support this clonotype. A much larger clone sits a single nucleotide away, making a read error possible. This chain joins TRBV3-1 and TRBJ2-7; D is uncertain. The CDR3 sequence is 16 residues long. The germline V gene has CDR1 LGHDT and CDR2 YNNKEL (reference sequence). Deletions cut 4 bases from V and 0 bases from J, with 16 bases between. The CDR3 bases are TGTGCCAGCAGCCCAGCCTACGGTTTCAGCTCCTACGAGCAGTACTTC. Residues: CASSPAYGFSSYEQYF.

As regards this clonotype: As the CDR3 is not closed by the conserved phenylalanine or tryptophan, this likely results from a read error. This sequence joins TRBV12-3 or TRBV12-4 and TRBJ2-1; 8 bases align to TRBD2. The CDR3 covers 16 residues. After removal of 3 bases from V and 7 bases from J, the junction contained 11 bases not matched to a gene. CDR3 residues: CASSFPTSGGGNEQFS. In DNA form, the CDR3 reads TGTGCCAGCAGTTTCCCGACCAGCGGGGGAGGAAATGAGCAGTTCTCC.

The chain links TRBV20-1 to TRBJ1-1; D uncertain. Per germline, CDR1 DFQATT and CDR2 SNEGSKA (reference sequence). CDR3 length equals 14 residues. The ends were cut back, 2 bases at V and 2 bases at J, with 12 bases in the middle. CDR3 loop: CSARRAVANTEAFF. Here the CDR3 DNA reads TGCAGTGCTAGAAGAGCGGTAGCTAACACTGAAGCTTTCTTT.

The rearrangement uses TRBV14 and TRBJ2-5; possibly TRBD1 for D (6 bases). The end of the DNA aligns better with TRBJ2-7, so the J call may be wrong. The germline gives CDR1 SGHDN, CDR2 FVKESK. The CDR3 runs 15 residues. CDR3 nucleotide sequence: TGTGCCAGCAGCCAGCCGGGACATAGCTCCTACGAGCAGTACTTC. Its translation is CASSQPGHSSYEQYF.

In nucleotides, the CDR3 is TGTGCCAGTGGGGTCGGCGAAAAACTGTTTTTT. This encodes CASGVGEKLFF. V usage is TRBV6-6 and J usage is TRBJ1-4, with D unresolved. Per the germline V gene, CDR1 is MNHNY and CDR2 is SVGAGI (reference sequence). CDR3 length: 11 amino acids. Trimming left V 9 bases short and J 8 bases short, with 10 bases between.

V usage is TRBV24-1 and J usage is TRBJ2-3, with a possible D match to TRBD2 (7 bases). CDR1 is KGHDR, CDR2 SFDVKD, per germline. This CDR3 has 16 residues. V was pared by 4 bases and J by 1 base, with 14 bases between. The CDR3 reads CATSDGSGGRTDTQYF. CDR3 bases: TGTGCCACCAGTGACGGTTCCGGGGGGCGCACAGATACGCAGTATTTT.

This clonotype was seen a few times. This chain uses TRBV6-2 or TRBV6-3 with TRBJ2-5; 7 bases are shared with TRBD1. The CDR3 consists of 16 residues. CDR1 is MNHEY, CDR2 SVGEGT, per germline. The ends lost 2 bases at V and 4 bases at J; junction bases unmatched: 10. CDR3: CASSYSVGTAVETQYF. The CDR3 DNA reads TGTGCCAGCAGTTACAGTGTGGGGACAGCCGTAGAGACCCAGTACTTC.

This clonotype was observed a few times. The chain links TRBV7-8 to TRBJ1-1; D is unresolved. CDR3 size: 13 residues. Germline-derived CDR1 and CDR2 are SGHVS and FQNEAQ. V lost 6 bases to trimming and J lost 4 bases, with 12 bases between them. The CDR3 here is CASSVGLTTEAFF. The CDR3, as DNA: TGTGCCAGCAGTGTCGGGCTCACCACTGAAGCTTTCTTT.

This clonotype was observed a handful of times. J is TRBJ2-2 and V is TRBV3-1; D unclear. This CDR3 has 12 amino acids. V shed 0 bases and J shed 6 bases, with 2 bases lying between them. Per the germline V gene, CDR1 is LGHDT and CDR2 is YNNKEL (reference sequence). CDR3 amino acids: CASSQEPGELFF. Written as DNA, the CDR3 is TGTGCCAGCAGCCAAGAACCCGGGGAGCTGTTTTTT. The whole variable domain, remainder taken from reference TRBV3-1 and TRBJ2-2, is DTAVSQTPKYLVTQMGNDKSIKCEQNLGHDTMYWYKQDSKKFLKIMFSYNNKELIINETVPNRFSPKSPDKAHLNLHINSLELGDSAVYFCASSQEPGELFFGEGSRLTVL.

Only one count was recorded for this clonotype. The chain couples TRBV20-1 to TRBJ2-3; D might be TRBD1 or TRBD2, each matching 5 bases. The germline V gene has CDR1 DFQATT and CDR2 SNEGSKA (reference sequence). The germline V and J ends were trimmed by 6 bases and 1 base, with 11 bases remaining between them. This CDR3 comprises 13 residues. This CDR3 reads CSAGTAGTDTQYF. Written as DNA, the CDR3 is TGCAGTGCCGGGACGGCTGGCACAGATACGCAGTATTTT.

This clonotype was detected only a few times. The chain carries TRBV7-3 and TRBJ2-3, with D tentatively TRBD2 (6 bases). Germline V gives CDR1 SGHTA, CDR2 FQGTGA. This CDR3 contains 15 residues. Trimming removed 5 bases at V and 1 base at J, with 13 bases between. The CDR3: CASSPGTFRTDTQYF. The CDR3 DNA sequence: TGTGCCAGCAGCCCCGGGACTTTTCGCACAGATACGCAGTATTTT.